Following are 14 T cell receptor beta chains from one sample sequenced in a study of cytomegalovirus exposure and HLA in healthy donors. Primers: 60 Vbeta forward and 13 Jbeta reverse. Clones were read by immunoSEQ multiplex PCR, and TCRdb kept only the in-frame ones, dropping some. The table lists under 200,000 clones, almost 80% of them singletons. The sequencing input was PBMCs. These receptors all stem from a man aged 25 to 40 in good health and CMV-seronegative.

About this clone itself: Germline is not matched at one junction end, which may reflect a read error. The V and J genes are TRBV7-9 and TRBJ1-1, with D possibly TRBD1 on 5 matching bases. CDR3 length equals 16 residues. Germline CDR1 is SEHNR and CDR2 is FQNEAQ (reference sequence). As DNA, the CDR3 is TGTTCCAGCAGCCGCTCCTTTGGGGCCTTAAACACTGAAGCTTTCTTT. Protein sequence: CSSSRSFGALNTEAFF.

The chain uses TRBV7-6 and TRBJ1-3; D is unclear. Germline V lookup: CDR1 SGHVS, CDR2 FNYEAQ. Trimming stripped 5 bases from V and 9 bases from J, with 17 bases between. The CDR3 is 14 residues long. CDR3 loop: CASSDPRAPGTIYF. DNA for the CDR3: TGTGCCAGCAGCGACCCCAGAGCCCCGGGCACCATATATTTT.

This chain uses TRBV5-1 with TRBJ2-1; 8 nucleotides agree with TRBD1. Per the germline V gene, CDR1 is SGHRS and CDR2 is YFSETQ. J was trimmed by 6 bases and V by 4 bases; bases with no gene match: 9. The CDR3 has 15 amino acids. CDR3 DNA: TGCGCCAGCAGCGCGACAGGGGAAGGGGGCAATGAGCAGTTCTTC. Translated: CASSATGEGGNEQFF.

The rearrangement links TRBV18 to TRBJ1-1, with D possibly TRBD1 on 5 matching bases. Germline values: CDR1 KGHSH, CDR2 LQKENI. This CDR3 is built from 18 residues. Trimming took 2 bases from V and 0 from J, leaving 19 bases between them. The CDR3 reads CASSPTGMGGSVNTEAFF. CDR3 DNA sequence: TGTGCCAGCTCACCAACGGGGATGGGGGGGTCGGTGAACACTGAAGCTTTCTTT.

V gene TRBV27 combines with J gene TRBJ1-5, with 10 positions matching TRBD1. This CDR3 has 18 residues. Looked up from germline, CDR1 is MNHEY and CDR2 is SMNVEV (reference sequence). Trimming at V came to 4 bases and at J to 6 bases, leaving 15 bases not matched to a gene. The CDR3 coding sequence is TGTGCCAGCAGTTCAAGCCGAAAAGGACAGGGGGTGAGTCAGCCCCAGCATTTT. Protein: CASSSSRKGQGVSQPQHF.

CDR3: CASSQDGSSGHSTDTQYF. The CDR3 region has the DNA TGCGCCAGCAGCCAAGATGGGTCTAGCGGGCATAGCACAGATACGCAGTATTTT. The chain is built from TRBV4-3 and TRBJ2-3; 8 bases line up with TRBD2. This CDR3 is 18 amino acids long. In germline, CDR1 is LGHNA, CDR2 YSLEER. Trimming at V came to 0 bases and at J to 0 bases, leaving 8 bases not matched to a gene.

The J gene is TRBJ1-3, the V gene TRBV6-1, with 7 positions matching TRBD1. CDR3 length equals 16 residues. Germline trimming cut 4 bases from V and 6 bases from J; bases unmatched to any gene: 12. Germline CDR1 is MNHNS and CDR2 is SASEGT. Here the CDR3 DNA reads TGTGCCAGCAGTGGAGGGACAGCTCGTCGTGTAAACACCATATATTTT. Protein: CASSGGTARRVNTIYF.

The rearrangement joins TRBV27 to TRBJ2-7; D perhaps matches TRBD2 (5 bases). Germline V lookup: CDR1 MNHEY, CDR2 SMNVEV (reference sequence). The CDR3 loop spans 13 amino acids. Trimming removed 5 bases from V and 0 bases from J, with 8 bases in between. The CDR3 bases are TGTGCCAGCAGTCCGGGATCCTCCTACGAGCAGTACTTC. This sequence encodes CASSPGSSYEQYF.

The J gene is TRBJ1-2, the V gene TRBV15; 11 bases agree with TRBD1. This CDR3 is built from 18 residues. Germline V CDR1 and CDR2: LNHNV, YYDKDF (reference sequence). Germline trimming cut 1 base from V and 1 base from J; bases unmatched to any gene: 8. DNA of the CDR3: TGTGCCACCAGCAGAGGTTGGACAGGGGGCGCGGATAACTATGGCTACACCTTC. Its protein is CATSRGWTGGADNYGYTF.

The CDR3: CASSQDQGAGEKLFF. In DNA, the CDR3 is TGTGCCAGCAGCCAAGATCAGGGGGCGGGTGAAAAACTGTTTTTT. The rearrangement uses TRBV4-2 and TRBJ1-4; 8 bases match TRBD1. There are 15 residues in the CDR3. Trimming at V came to 0 bases and at J to 7 bases, leaving 4 bases not matched to a gene. Germline lookup yields CDR1 LGHNA and CDR2 YNFKEQ.

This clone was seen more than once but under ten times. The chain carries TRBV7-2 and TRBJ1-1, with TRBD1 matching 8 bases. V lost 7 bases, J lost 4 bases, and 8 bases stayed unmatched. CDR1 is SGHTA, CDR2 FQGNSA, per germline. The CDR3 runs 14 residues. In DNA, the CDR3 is TGTGCCAGCACCACACAGGGGGTCGGCACTGAAGCTTTCTTT. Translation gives CASTTQGVGTEAFF.

The DNA for the CDR3 is TGTGCCAGCAGCCCAAGCGGGACCTGGGGAGATACGCAGTATTTT. It encodes CASSPSGTWGDTQYF. J is TRBJ2-3 and V is TRBV9; the match to TRBD2 covers 7 bases. V trimming: 4 bases; J trimming: 5 bases; junction bases outside the gene matches: 10. The CDR3 is made up of 15 amino acids. CDR1 is SGDLS, CDR2 YYNGEE, per germline.

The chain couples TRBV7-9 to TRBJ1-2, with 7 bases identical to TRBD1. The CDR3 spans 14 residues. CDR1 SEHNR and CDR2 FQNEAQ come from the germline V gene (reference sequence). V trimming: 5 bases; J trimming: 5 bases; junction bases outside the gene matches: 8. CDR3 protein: CASSPEGTAYGYTF. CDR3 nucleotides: TGTGCCAGCAGCCCTGAGGGGACAGCGTATGGCTACACCTTC.

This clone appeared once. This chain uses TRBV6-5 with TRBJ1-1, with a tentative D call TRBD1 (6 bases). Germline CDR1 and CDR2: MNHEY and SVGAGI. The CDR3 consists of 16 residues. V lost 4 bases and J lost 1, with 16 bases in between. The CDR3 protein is CASSFTGQRTNTEAFF. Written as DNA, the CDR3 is TGTGCCAGCAGTTTCACCGGACAGCGAACGAACACTGAAGCTTTCTTT.